The 25 T cell receptor beta chains below all came from one sample that was sequenced in a study of blood T cell repertoires in COVID-19. Sequenced by immunoSEQ multiplex PCR; TCRdb stores in-frame clones only, minus some. The table includes 200,000 or so clones, more than 85% detected once. What was sequenced was peripheral blood. The receptors stem from a man in his sixties or seventies with active or convalescent COVID-19.

There are a few counts of this clone. V usage is TRBV19 and J usage is TRBJ2-7, with D possibly TRBD1 on 6 matching bases. CDR3 length: 18 residues. Germline lookup yields CDR1 LNHDA and CDR2 SQIVND (reference sequence). Trimming shortened V by 4 bases and J by 0 bases, and 22 bases separated the two germline ends. CDR3 sequence (DNA): TGTGCCAGTAGTAAAACCGGGACAAACATTGGAGGCTCCTACGAGCAGTACTTC. Translated, it gives CASSKTGTNIGGSYEQYF.

A single count supports this clone. The chain uses TRBV27 and TRBJ2-2, with 7 nucleotides matching TRBD1. V trimming: 8 bases; J trimming: 6 bases; junction bases outside the gene matches: 6. CDR1 and CDR2 from the germline V gene are MNHEY and SMNVEV (reference sequence). The CDR3 length is 13 residues. In nucleotides, the CDR3 is TGTGCCAGCCTCGACAGGGCGGCCGGGGAGCTGTTTTTT. Protein product: CASLDRAAGELFF.

This clone was counted once. The V gene is TRBV5-1, the J gene TRBJ2-3; a weak D match, TRBD2 (6 bases). This CDR3 has 14 amino acids. Germline values: CDR1 SGHRS, CDR2 YFSETQ. V lost 0 bases and J 4 bases, leaving 9 bases between the germline ends. CDR3 in amino acids: CASSLAGEADTQYF. The CDR3 DNA sequence: TGCGCCAGCAGCTTGGCGGGAGAGGCAGATACGCAGTATTTT.

The genes are TRBV9 and TRBJ2-1; 13 bases fit TRBD2. There are 15 residues in the CDR3. Germline CDR1 and CDR2: SGDLS and YYNGEE. Trimming at V came to 4 bases and at J to 10 bases, leaving 8 bases not matched to a gene. CDR3 loop: CASSITSGGAHEQFF. The CDR3 DNA reads as TGTGCCAGCAGCATCACTAGCGGGGGGGCGCACGAGCAGTTCTTC. Together with reference TRBV9 and TRBJ2-1, the CDR3 gives the full variable domain: DSGVTQTPKHLITATGQRVTLRCSPRSGDLSVYWYQQSLDQGLQFLIQYYNGEERAKGNILERFSAQQFPDLHSELNLSSLELGDSALYFCASSITSGGAHEQFFGPGTRLTVL.

The chain has TRBV19 and TRBJ2-7; TRBD2 matches at 7 bases. Germline-derived CDR1 and CDR2 are LNHDA and SQIVND (reference sequence). The CDR3 is 15 residues long. V was pared by 1 base and J by 2 bases, with 5 bases of the junction left unmatched. The CDR3 DNA is TGTGCCAGTAGTATAGTCGGCGGGGGTACCTACGAGCAGTACTTC. Translating gives CASSIVGGGTYEQYF. The entire variable domain, with the rest obtained from reference TRBV19 and TRBJ2-7, is as follows: DGGITQSPKYLFRKEGQNVTLSCEQNLNHDAMYWYRQDPGQGLRLIYYSQIVNDFQKGDIAEGYSVSREKKESFPLTVTSAQKNPTAFYLCASSIVGGGTYEQYFGPGTRLTVT.

This rearrangement joins TRBV28 to TRBJ2-1; 10 nucleotides align to TRBD1. Germline CDR1 MDHEN, CDR2 SYDVKM. The CDR3 is 15 amino acids. Trimming at V came to 6 bases and at J to 2 bases, leaving 4 bases not matched to a gene. CDR3 amino acids: CASSRDRGAYNEQFF. CDR3 DNA sequence: TGTGCCAGCAGCCGGGACAGGGGAGCCTACAATGAGCAGTTCTTC.

This chain uses TRBV3-1 (or the pseudogene TRBV3-2) with TRBJ2-3; 14 bases are a match to TRBD2. Trimming cost V 3 bases and J 2 bases; bases outside gene matches: 4. The CDR3 length is 17 residues. Germline lookup yields CDR1 LGHDT and CDR2 YNNKEL (reference sequence). This CDR3 is CASSQGTSGGHTDTQYF. The CDR3 DNA follows: TGTGCCAGCAGCCAGGGGACTAGCGGGGGCCACACAGATACGCAGTATTTT.

This clone was observed once. The chain joins TRBV27 to TRBJ2-1, with D perhaps matching TRBD2 (6 bases). This CDR3 is 14 amino acids long. Trimming took 6 bases from V and 1 from J, leaving 10 bases between them. CDR1 is MNHEY, CDR2 SMNVEV, per germline (reference sequence). CDR3 in amino acids: CASRYGGSYNEQFF. The CDR3 nucleotides are TGTGCCAGCAGGTACGGGGGTTCCTACAATGAGCAGTTCTTC.

The V and J genes are TRBV4-3 and TRBJ2-1; D is possibly TRBD1 (6 bases). The CDR3 runs to 14 residues. Trimming shortened V by 1 base and J by 13 bases, and 17 bases separated the two germline ends. CDR1 is LGHNA and CDR2 is YSLEER in the germline V gene. The CDR3 bases are TGCGCCAGCAGCCAAGGCGGACAGCCTTTTTCACAGTTCTTC. Translating gives CASSQGGQPFSQFF.

In its sample, this clone was seen once. This chain uses TRBV11-2 with TRBJ2-3; 8 bases are a match to TRBD2. Germline values: CDR1 SGHAT, CDR2 FQNNGV. V trimming: 9 bases; J trimming: 1 base; junction bases outside the gene matches: 3. This CDR3 spans 13 amino acids. In DNA form, the CDR3 reads TGTGCCAGTGAGACTAGCGGCACAGATACGCAGTATTTT. It encodes CASETSGTDTQYF.

This clone appeared a single time. The chain employs TRBV5-6 and TRBJ1-2, with D perhaps TRBD1 (5 bases). With 3 bases removed from V and 0 bases from J, the gap between germline ends came to 12 bases. CDR1 SGHDT and CDR2 YYEEEE come from the germline V gene. The CDR3 runs to 15 residues. As DNA, the CDR3 is TGTGCCAGCAGCTCAACAGGAAGAGCTAACTATGGCTACACCTTC. It codes for CASSSTGRANYGYTF.

The V and J genes are TRBV6-5 and TRBJ1-1; D unresolved. V lost 3 bases and J 1 base, leaving 15 bases between the germline ends. The CDR3 is made up of 16 amino acids. The germline CDR1 and CDR2 sequences are MNHEY and SVGAGI. The CDR3 sequence is CASSYRSVAPNTEAFF. For the CDR3, the DNA is TGTGCCAGCAGTTATAGGTCAGTAGCACCGAACACTGAAGCTTTCTTT.

This clone was counted a single time. This chain joins TRBV7-2 and TRBJ1-3; 9 nucleotides agree with TRBD1. With V trimmed by 5 bases and J by 4 bases, 6 bases remained unmatched. The V gene's germline CDR1 is SGHTA and CDR2 FQGNSA. This CDR3 has 15 amino acids. The CDR3 sequence: CASSGRTGAGNTIYF. CDR3 sequence (DNA): TGTGCCAGCAGCGGAAGGACAGGGGCAGGAAACACCATATATTTT.

The CDR3 sequence: CASSKAGQSSYEQYF. Written as DNA, the CDR3 is TGTGCCAGCAGCAAAGCGGGACAAAGCTCCTACGAGCAGTACTTC. The chain employs TRBV21-1 and TRBJ2-7; TRBD1, the D gene given by the table, was not confirmed from the DNA. TRBV21-1 is described as a pseudogene. The CDR3 is 15 amino acids.

The chain has TRBV5-4 and TRBJ2-5; tentatively, D is TRBD2 (6 bases). Trimming removed 0 bases at V and 4 bases at J, with 10 bases between. Per germline, CDR1 SGHNT and CDR2 YYREEE (reference sequence). CDR3 length: 14 residues. This CDR3 is CASSLDLGGETQYF. DNA for the CDR3: TGTGCCAGCAGCTTGGACCTGGGAGGAGAGACCCAGTACTTC.

This clone was seen a handful of times. The rearrangement joins TRBV7-8 to TRBJ2-7; 9 positions match TRBD1. CDR3 length equals 14 residues. In germline, CDR1 is SGHVS, CDR2 FQNEAQ. The J segment lost 2 bases and the V segment lost 5 bases, leaving 4 bases of the junction unmatched. Written as DNA, the CDR3 is TGTGCCAGCAGCCGATGGACAGGGGCCTACGAGCAGTACTTC. Amino acid sequence: CASSRWTGAYEQYF.

Here the CDR3 DNA reads TGTGCCAGCAGCTACGGACCCCGAGGGGAGCAGTTCTTC. Translation: CASSYGPRGEQFF. The genes are TRBV11-2 and TRBJ2-1, with a possible D match to TRBD2 (5 bases). The CDR3 length is 13 residues. Deletions cut 4 bases from V and 10 bases from J, with 14 bases between. Germline CDR1 SGHAT, CDR2 FQNNGV.

CDR3 nucleotide sequence: TGTGCCAGCTTCGGGGACTCTGGAAACACCATATATTTT. As protein: CASFGDSGNTIYF. The genes are TRBV18 and TRBJ1-3; D is undetermined. V lost 7 bases, J lost 0 bases, and 7 bases lay in between. This CDR3 is built from 13 residues. Germline loops: CDR1 KGHSH, CDR2 LQKENI.

The J gene is TRBJ2-7, the V gene TRBV4-3; TRBD2 is a possible D gene (5 bases). CDR1 is LGHNA and CDR2 is YSLEER in the germline V gene. V was cut by 4 bases and J by 3 bases, with 10 bases left in between. The CDR3 contains 13 residues. The DNA of the CDR3 is TGCGCCAGCAGCCCCTGGGCGGGCTACGAGCAGTACTTC. It translates to CASSPWAGYEQYF.

The chain employs TRBV14 and TRBJ2-1; 12 bases are shared with TRBD2. The J segment lost 2 bases and the V segment lost 4 bases, leaving 3 bases of the junction unmatched. CDR1 and CDR2 (germline): SGHDN, FVKESK. The CDR3 length is 16 residues. The CDR3, as DNA: TGTGCCAGCAGCCCGCTAGCGGGGGGGACCTACAATGAGCAGTTCTTC. It specifies CASSPLAGGTYNEQFF.

The genes are TRBV30 and TRBJ2-2; 7 nucleotides match TRBD2. CDR3 length: 17 residues. Germline CDR1 reads GTSNPN; CDR2 reads SVGIG (reference sequence). The junction had 13 bases not matched to a gene; V was cut back by 2 bases and J by 4 bases. The CDR3 nucleotides are TGTGCCTGGAGTAAAGAAGGCGGGGGTAGCGGCACCGGGGAGCTGTTTTTT. Protein sequence: CAWSKEGGGSGTGELFF.

The chain uses TRBV10-3 and TRBJ1-3; D unresolved. Germline V gives CDR1 ENHRY, CDR2 SYGVKD. Trimming shortened V by 10 bases and J by 4 bases, and 20 bases separated the two germline ends. The CDR3 extends over 15 amino acids. The CDR3 region is CATGEELRRGNTIYF. The CDR3 DNA follows: TGTGCCACCGGGGAGGAATTAAGAAGAGGAAACACCATATATTTT.

The rearrangement joins TRBV5-4 to TRBJ2-1; tentative D call: TRBD2 (5 bases). The CDR3 loop spans 11 amino acids. V was shortened by 5 bases and J by 10 bases, with 10 bases between the two germline ends. Germline CDR1 is SGHNT and CDR2 is YYREEE (reference sequence). Here the CDR3 reads CASSILDEQFF. The CDR3 DNA is TGTGCCAGCAGTATACTAGACGAGCAGTTCTTC.

This rearrangement joins TRBV6-2 or TRBV6-3 to TRBJ2-3; 9 bases fit TRBD2. The CDR3 runs 16 residues. With V trimmed by 0 bases and J by 5 bases, 6 bases remained unmatched. Germline CDR1 and CDR2: MNHEY and SVGEGT. The CDR3 here is CASSYSRGRVEDTQYF. CDR3 sequence (DNA): TGTGCCAGCAGTTACTCCCGCGGGAGGGTTGAAGATACGCAGTATTTT.

The V call is TRBV5-1, the J call TRBJ1-6; tentatively, D is TRBD1 (6 bases). Germline values: CDR1 SGHRS, CDR2 YFSETQ. Deletions cut 4 bases from V and 6 bases from J, with 14 bases between. CDR3 length: 15 residues. The CDR3 protein is CASSITGSSNSPLHF. The CDR3 nucleotides read TGCGCCAGCAGCATTACAGGGTCGTCTAATTCACCCCTCCACTTT.